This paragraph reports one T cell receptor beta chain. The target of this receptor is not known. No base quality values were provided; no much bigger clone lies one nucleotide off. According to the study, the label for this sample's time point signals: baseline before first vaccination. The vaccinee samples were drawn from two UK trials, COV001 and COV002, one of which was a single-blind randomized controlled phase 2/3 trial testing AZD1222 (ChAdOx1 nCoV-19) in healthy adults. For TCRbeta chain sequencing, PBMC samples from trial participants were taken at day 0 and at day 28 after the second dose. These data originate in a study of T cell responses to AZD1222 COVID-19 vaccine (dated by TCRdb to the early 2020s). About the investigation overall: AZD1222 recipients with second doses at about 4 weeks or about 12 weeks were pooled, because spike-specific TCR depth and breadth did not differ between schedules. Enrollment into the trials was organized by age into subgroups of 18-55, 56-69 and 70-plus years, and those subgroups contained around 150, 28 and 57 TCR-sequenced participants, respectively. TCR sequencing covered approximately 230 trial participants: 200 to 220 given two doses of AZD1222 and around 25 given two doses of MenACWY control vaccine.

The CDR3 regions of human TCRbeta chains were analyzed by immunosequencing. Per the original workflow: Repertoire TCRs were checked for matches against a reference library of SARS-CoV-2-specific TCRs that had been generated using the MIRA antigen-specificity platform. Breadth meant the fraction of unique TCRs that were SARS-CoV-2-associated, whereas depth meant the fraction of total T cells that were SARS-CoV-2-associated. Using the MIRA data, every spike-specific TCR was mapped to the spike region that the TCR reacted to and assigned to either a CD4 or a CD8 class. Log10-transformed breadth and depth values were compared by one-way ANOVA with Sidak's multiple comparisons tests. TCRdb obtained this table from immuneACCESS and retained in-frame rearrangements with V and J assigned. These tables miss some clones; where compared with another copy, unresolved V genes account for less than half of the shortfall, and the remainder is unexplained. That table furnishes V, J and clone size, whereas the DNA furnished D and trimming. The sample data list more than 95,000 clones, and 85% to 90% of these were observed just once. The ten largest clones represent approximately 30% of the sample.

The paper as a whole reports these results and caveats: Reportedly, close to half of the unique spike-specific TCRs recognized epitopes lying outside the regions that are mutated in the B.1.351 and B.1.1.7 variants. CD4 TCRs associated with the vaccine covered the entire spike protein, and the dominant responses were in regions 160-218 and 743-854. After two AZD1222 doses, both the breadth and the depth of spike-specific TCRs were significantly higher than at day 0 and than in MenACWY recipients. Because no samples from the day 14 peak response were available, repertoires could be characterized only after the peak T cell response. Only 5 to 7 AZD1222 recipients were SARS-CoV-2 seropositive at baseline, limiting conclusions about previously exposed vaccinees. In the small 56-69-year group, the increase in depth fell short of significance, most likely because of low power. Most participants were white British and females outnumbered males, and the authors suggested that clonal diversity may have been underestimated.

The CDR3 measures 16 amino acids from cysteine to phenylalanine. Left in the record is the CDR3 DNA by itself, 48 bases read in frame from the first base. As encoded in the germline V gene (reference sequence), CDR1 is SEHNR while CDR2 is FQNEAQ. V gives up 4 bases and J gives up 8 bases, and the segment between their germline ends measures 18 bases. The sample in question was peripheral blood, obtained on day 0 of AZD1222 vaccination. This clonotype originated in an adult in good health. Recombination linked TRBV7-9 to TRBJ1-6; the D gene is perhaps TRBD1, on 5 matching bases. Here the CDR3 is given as CASSWGPGDLYSPLHF. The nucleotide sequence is TGTGCCAGCAGCTGGGGCCCCGGGGATCTTTATTCACCCCTCCACTTT.